These 5 T cell receptor beta chains came from one sample sequenced in a study of early T cells in non-severe SARS-CoV-2 infection. MiXCR was run by TCRdb on the 5' RACE reads, yielding one entry per CDR3 protein. The sample has about 80,000 distinct CDR3 sequences; 4.5% to 6% are singletons. This material consisted of whole blood, taken at baseline. The receptors derive from an adult who was a healthcare worker with PCR-confirmed SARS-CoV-2 infection or an uninfected control (not recorded which).

This clonotype was observed at least ten times. V and J are TRBV30 and TRBJ1-1; 8 nucleotides align to TRBD1. Germline V CDR1 and CDR2: GTSNPN, SVGIG (reference sequence). V trimming: 5 bases; J trimming: 1 base; junction bases outside the gene matches: 6. The CDR3 has 14 amino acids. DNA of the CDR3: TGTGCCTGGTGGGACAGGATAACGAACACTGAAGCTTTCTTT. It is translated as CAWWDRITNTEAFF.

This clonotype was seen repeatedly, ten times or more. V and J are TRBV6-5 and TRBJ1-1, with no clear D. V dropped 7 bases and J dropped 10 bases, with 13 bases sitting between them. This CDR3 is 11 amino acids long. Germline V gene sequence: CDR1 MNHEY, CDR2 SVGAGI. Here the CDR3 reads CASKSSLVAFF. CDR3 in DNA: TGTGCCAGCAAATCCTCCCTGGTAGCTTTCTTT.

In this sample, this clonotype turned up many times. The chain joins TRBV6-1 to TRBJ2-7, with 7 bases aligning to TRBD1. This CDR3 has 14 amino acids. V shed 10 bases and J 6 bases; nucleotides not matched to a gene: 15. Germline CDR1 MNHNS, CDR2 SASEGT. Here the CDR3 reads CATTLTGQRPEQYF. The CDR3 bases are TGTGCCACAACTCTAACGGGACAGCGTCCCGAGCAGTACTTC.

This clonotype was observed at least ten times. The rearrangement joins TRBV18 to TRBJ1-1, with D possibly TRBD1 on 5 matching bases. This CDR3 spans 15 amino acids. Between the trimmed V and J ends, which lost 4 bases and 6 bases, there was a span of 18 bases. The V gene's germline CDR1 is KGHSH and CDR2 LQKENI. CDR3: CASSLPSGAGAEAFF. CDR3 in DNA: TGTGCCAGCTCACTGCCTTCCGGGGCCGGGGCTGAAGCTTTCTTT.

The chain couples TRBV5-1 to TRBJ2-7; tentatively, D is TRBD2 (6 bases). This CDR3 has 13 residues. Trimming cost V 5 bases and J 7 bases, with 16 bases left between them. In germline, CDR1 is SGHRS, CDR2 YFSETQ. CDR3 loop: CASSSGRREEQYF. The CDR3 DNA is TGCGCCAGCAGTTCGGGAAGGAGGGAAGAGCAGTACTTC.